This is a list of T cell receptor beta chains from one sample in a study of regulatory T cells in long-lasting Graves disease. TCRdb recomputed calls from the multiplex PCR reads with MiXCR, one row per CDR3 protein. The sample gives fewer than 650,000 distinct CDR3 sequences, under 20% of which show up once; 15% to 20% is in the top ten. These same records also appear under a second study, on T cells in Graves' hyperthyroidism and ophthalmopathy.

Specimen: peripheral blood mononuclear cells (PBMCs), collected at new diagnosis, from a patient treated with antithyroid drugs. These receptors originate from a woman aged 25 to 39 with Graves disease. Each CDR3 is given with its conserved first and last residue. Each record gives: V gene, CDR3 protein.

V: TRBV28; CDR3: CASREGGTNAGELFF
V: TRBV18; CDR3: CASSDGQGSQPQHF
V: TRBV5-1; CDR3: CASSLLGLAGAPGWQETQYF
V: TRBV7-9; CDR3: CASSSDGDTQYF
V: TRBV28; CDR3: CASSVAGVAKNIQYF
V: TRBV5-1; CDR3: CASSLLWGMNTEAFF
V: TRBV7-9; CDR3: CASSSTTSGSSEQFF
V: TRBV30; CDR3: CAWSPLSYEQYF
V: TRBV25-1; CDR3: CASTQTGPAEQYF
V: TRBV5-1; CDR3: CASSEPGQGATEAFF
V: TRBV7-3; CDR3: CASSLGGTAEAFF
V: TRBV19; CDR3: CASSNAEGSSGYTF
V: TRBV14; CDR3: CASSRGTGYRNGGELFF
V: TRBV3-1; CDR3: CASSQSRSGTQETQYF
V: TRBV20-1; CDR3: CSAQRERNTGELFF
V: TRBV11-2; CDR3: CASSLVSGPEQFF
V: TRBV20-1; CDR3: CSARVGTGGSYEQYF
V: TRBV28; CDR3: CASSFNVVGRETTRQYF
V: TRBV9; CDR3: CASMGTNTEAFF
V: TRBV27; CDR3: CASGRPNQPQHF
V: TRBV6-1; CDR3: CASSGKTSGLTGYERYF
V: TRBV9; CDR3: CASSALRWDATDTQYF
V: TRBV7-8; CDR3: CASSLAPAGAVNEQFF
V: TRBV5-1; CDR3: CASSRDRVGNNEQFF
V: TRBV27; CDR3: CASSQDRTQYF
V: TRBV7-2; CDR3: CASSAWGTGDQPQHF
V: TRBV2; CDR3: CASSEAFVFWLSNQPQHF
V: TRBV18; CDR3: CASSPPNRDRAHYGYTF
V: TRBV7-2; CDR3: CASSSGTSGGGSYNEQFF
V: TRBV7-9; CDR3: CASSPQGANYNEQFF
V: TRBV3-1; CDR3: CASSQLDLEQFF
V: TRBV18; CDR3: CASSPGELGQPQHF
V: TRBV6-1; CDR3: CASNPGTSVSTDTQYF
V: TRBV2; CDR3: CASSDPVTTHNEQYF
V: TRBV18; CDR3: CASARDRGFYEQYF
V: TRBV7-2; CDR3: CASSLVPLTSGSETQYF
V: TRBV5-1; CDR3: CASSLGDGGNTEAFF
V: TRBV30; CDR3: CATNPGDLYNEQFF
V: TRBV20-1; CDR3: CSAPTPLLAGASSEQFF
V: TRBV20-1; CDR3: CSALVQSGVGYGKLFF
V: TRBV20-1; CDR3: CSALPGQGTHEQYF